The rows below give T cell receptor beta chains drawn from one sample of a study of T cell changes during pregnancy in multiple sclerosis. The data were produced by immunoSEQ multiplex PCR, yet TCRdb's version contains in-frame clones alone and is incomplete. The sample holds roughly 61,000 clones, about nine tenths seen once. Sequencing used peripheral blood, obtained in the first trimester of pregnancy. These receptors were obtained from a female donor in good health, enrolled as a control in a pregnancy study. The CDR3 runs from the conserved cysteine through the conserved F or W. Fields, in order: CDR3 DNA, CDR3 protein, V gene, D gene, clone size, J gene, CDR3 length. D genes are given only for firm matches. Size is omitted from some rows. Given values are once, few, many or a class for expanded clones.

CDR3nt: TGTGCCAGTAGAGGGCTAGCGGGAGAGGGGGGCTACAATGAGCAGTTCTTC
CDR3aa: CASRGLAGEGGYNEQFF
v_gene: TRBV19
d_gene: TRBD2
abundance: .
j_gene: TRBJ2-1
len: 17

CDR3nt: TGCGCCAGCTCCCCAACAGGGGGAAACAATGAGCAGTTCTTC
CDR3aa: CASSPTGGNNEQFF
v_gene: TRBV4-3
d_gene: TRBD1
abundance: .
j_gene: TRBJ2-1
len: 14

CDR3nt: TGTGCCAGCAGCCTCCTCGGACAGGGTGATGGCTACACCTTC
CDR3aa: CASSLLGQGDGYTF
v_gene: TRBV6-5
d_gene: TRBD1
abundance: .
j_gene: TRBJ1-2
len: 14

CDR3nt: TGTGCCAGCAGAAAACGGGACATATCCTACGAGCAGTACTTC
CDR3aa: CASRKRDISYEQYF
v_gene: TRBV7-2
d_gene: .
abundance: .
j_gene: TRBJ2-7
len: 14

CDR3nt: TGTGCCAGCTCCCCCCAGGCTAACTATGGCTACACCTTC
CDR3aa: CASSPQANYGYTF
v_gene: TRBV18
d_gene: .
abundance: .
j_gene: TRBJ1-2
len: 13

CDR3nt: TGCGCCAGCAGTGAGCAAACTAGCGGTGATGCTACCTACGAGCAGTACTTC
CDR3aa: CASSEQTSGDATYEQYF
v_gene: TRBV10-1
d_gene: TRBD2
abundance: .
j_gene: TRBJ2-7
len: 17

CDR3nt: TGTGCCAGCAGCCCGGGACAGTGGAATGAGCAGTTCTTC
CDR3aa: CASSPGQWNEQFF
v_gene: TRBV7-3
d_gene: TRBD1
abundance: .
j_gene: TRBJ2-1
len: 13

CDR3nt: TGTGCCAGCAGTTCCCGGAATAGCGGAACCTACAATGAGCAGTTCTTC
CDR3aa: CASSSRNSGTYNEQFF
v_gene: TRBV11-3
d_gene: .
abundance: .
j_gene: TRBJ2-1
len: 16

CDR3nt: TGTGCCAGTAGAAACAGGGGGAGTGGGTACGAGCAGTACTTC
CDR3aa: CASRNRGSGYEQYF
v_gene: TRBV6-5
d_gene: TRBD1
abundance: .
j_gene: TRBJ2-7
len: 14

CDR3nt: TGTGCCAGTAGTATCACGGCAGGGTTCTCCTACGAGCAGTACTTC
CDR3aa: CASSITAGFSYEQYF
v_gene: TRBV19
d_gene: .
abundance: .
j_gene: TRBJ2-7
len: 15

CDR3nt: TGTGCCATCAAAGCGAATCCGAACACCGGGGAGCTGTTTTTT
CDR3aa: CAIKANPNTGELFF
v_gene: TRBV10-3
d_gene: .
abundance: .
j_gene: TRBJ2-2
len: 14

CDR3nt: TGTGCCAGCAGTAGGGAAGGGACAGGGTTTCATGGCTACACCTTC
CDR3aa: CASSREGTGFHGYTF
v_gene: TRBV28
d_gene: TRBD1
abundance: .
j_gene: TRBJ1-2
len: 15

CDR3nt: TGTGCCTGGAGTCTTCTACAGGGGGCTGGAGATACGCAGTATTTT
CDR3aa: CAWSLLQGAGDTQYF
v_gene: TRBV30
d_gene: TRBD1
abundance: .
j_gene: TRBJ2-3
len: 15

CDR3nt: TGTGCCAGCAGCCCTCTAGCGGGGGTAACCTACGAGCAGTACTTC
CDR3aa: CASSPLAGVTYEQYF
v_gene: TRBV7-9
d_gene: TRBD2
abundance: .
j_gene: TRBJ2-7
len: 15

CDR3nt: TGTGCCAGCAGTTCCTCTCAGGGGGGCTACACCTTC
CDR3aa: CASSSSQGGYTF
v_gene: TRBV28
d_gene: .
abundance: .
j_gene: TRBJ1-2
len: 12

CDR3nt: TGCAGTGTCAGTCCCCTGAAAGAGCAGTTCTTC
CDR3aa: CSVSPLKEQFF
v_gene: TRBV20-1
d_gene: .
abundance: .
j_gene: TRBJ2-1
len: 11

CDR3nt: TGCGCCAGCAGCTTGGGACAGGGGGCCGAGATTAGAAAACTGTTTTTT
CDR3aa: CASSLGQGAEIRKLFF
v_gene: TRBV5-1
d_gene: TRBD1
abundance: .
j_gene: TRBJ1-4
len: 16

CDR3nt: TGTGCCAGCAGTGACGAGCAAGCGGGAGGGCGAGAGACCCAGTACTTC
CDR3aa: CASSDEQAGGRETQYF
v_gene: TRBV25-1
d_gene: TRBD2
abundance: .
j_gene: TRBJ2-5
len: 16

CDR3nt: TGTGCCTGGAGTGAAGGGGGAGGGGGGCCCCAGCATTTT
CDR3aa: CAWSEGGGGPQHF
v_gene: TRBV30
d_gene: .
abundance: .
j_gene: TRBJ1-5
len: 13

CDR3nt: TGTGCCAGCAGCTCAGGAAGTCAGCCCCAGCATTTT
CDR3aa: CASSSGSQPQHF
v_gene: TRBV7-9
d_gene: .
abundance: .
j_gene: TRBJ1-5
len: 12

CDR3nt: TGTGCCAGCAGTGGGCAGGGGGTTAACTATGGCTACACCTTC
CDR3aa: CASSGQGVNYGYTF
v_gene: TRBV2
d_gene: TRBD1
abundance: .
j_gene: TRBJ1-2
len: 14

CDR3nt: TGCGCCAGCAGCGGCACAGGGGCGGGGAACACTGAAGCTTTCTTT
CDR3aa: CASSGTGAGNTEAFF
v_gene: TRBV5-1
d_gene: TRBD1
abundance: few
j_gene: TRBJ1-1
len: 15

CDR3nt: TGTGCCAGCAGCCAAGATCCGACTAGCGGGTACGAGCAGTACTTC
CDR3aa: CASSQDPTSGYEQYF
v_gene: TRBV4-2
d_gene: TRBD2
abundance: few
j_gene: TRBJ2-7
len: 15

CDR3nt: TGCAGCGTTGCCCTCCCCAGGGTCAGTGTCGATGAGCAGTTCTTC
CDR3aa: CSVALPRVSVDEQFF
v_gene: TRBV29-1
d_gene: .
abundance: .
j_gene: TRBJ2-1
len: 15

CDR3nt: TGTGCCAGCAGCCAAGGAGGCAGGGGCTACAATGAGCAGTTCTTC
CDR3aa: CASSQGGRGYNEQFF
v_gene: TRBV4-2
d_gene: .
abundance: .
j_gene: TRBJ2-1
len: 15

CDR3nt: TGCGCCAGCAGCTATAGCGGGGGACAAGAGACCCAGTACTTC
CDR3aa: CASSYSGGQETQYF
v_gene: TRBV5-1
d_gene: TRBD2
abundance: .
j_gene: TRBJ2-5
len: 14

CDR3nt: TGTGCCAGCAGCCGGGCGGACAGGGACTATGGCTACACCTTC
CDR3aa: CASSRADRDYGYTF
v_gene: TRBV13
d_gene: TRBD1
abundance: .
j_gene: TRBJ1-2
len: 14

CDR3nt: TGCAGCGTTGATTTAGGACAGGCCTATGGCTACACCTTC
CDR3aa: CSVDLGQAYGYTF
v_gene: TRBV29-1
d_gene: TRBD1
abundance: once
j_gene: TRBJ1-2
len: 13

CDR3nt: TGCGCCAGCAGCTTGGACGGAGGGGCGGACGAGCAGTACTTC
CDR3aa: CASSLDGGADEQYF
v_gene: TRBV5-1
d_gene: .
abundance: .
j_gene: TRBJ2-7
len: 14

CDR3nt: TGTGCCAGCAGTTCTTCTCCGGGAAATCAGCCCCAGCATTTT
CDR3aa: CASSSSPGNQPQHF
v_gene: TRBV6-4
d_gene: .
abundance: .
j_gene: TRBJ1-5
len: 14

CDR3nt: TGTGCCAGCAGTAAGACAGTGAACAATGAGCAGTTCTTC
CDR3aa: CASSKTVNNEQFF
v_gene: TRBV2
d_gene: .
abundance: .
j_gene: TRBJ2-1
len: 13

CDR3nt: TGTGCCAGCAGCCACCCCCCGGGGACAGGCTCCAACACCGGGGAGCTGTTTTTT
CDR3aa: CASSHPPGTGSNTGELFF
v_gene: TRBV4-2
d_gene: TRBD1
abundance: few
j_gene: TRBJ2-2
len: 18